These 10 T cell receptor beta chains were sequenced from one sample in a study of blood T cells in healthy people across ages. Then a second PCR, running roughly 7 to 11 cycles, was carried out with a sample-barcoded 5' primer and a J-beta primer mix. Via MiXCR, TCRdb re-called the 5' RACE reads, giving one row per CDR3 protein. The sample has more than 1,400,000 distinct CDR3 sequences, approximately 38% seen once. Sample: blood. The receptors were sampled from a woman aged 18-30 years in good health.

This clonotype was counted ten times or more. This chain joins TRBV25-1 and TRBJ2-3; D is unresolved. V gave up 0 bases and J gave up 5 bases, with 3 bases separating them. CDR3 length: 12 residues. Per the germline V gene, CDR1 is MGHDK and CDR2 is SYGVNS. The CDR3 bases are TGTGCCAGCAGTGAATACGGAGATACGCAGTATTTT. This sequence encodes CASSEYGDTQYF.

In its sample, this clonotype was seen once. V gene TRBV28 combines with J gene TRBJ2-6; D may be TRBD2 (6 bases). The CDR3 sequence is 18 residues long. Per the germline V gene, CDR1 is MDHEN and CDR2 is SYDVKM. Trimming pared 5 bases from V and 0 bases from J, leaving 17 bases between. CDR3 amino acids: CASSPLGGVISGANVLTF. DNA of the CDR3: TGTGCCAGCAGTCCTCTGGGGGGAGTTATCTCTGGGGCCAACGTCCTGACTTTC.

This clonotype occurred a few times. The CDR3 sequence is CASSLDGGMNEQFF. CDR3 nucleotide sequence: TGCGCCAGCAGCTTGGATGGGGGTATGAATGAGCAGTTCTTC. The chain has TRBV5-1 and TRBJ2-1; D may be TRBD1 or TRBD2 (5 bases each). Per germline, CDR1 SGHRS and CDR2 YFSETQ. CDR3 length: 14 residues. The ends were cut back, 0 bases at V and 7 bases at J, with 11 bases in the middle.

The rearrangement links TRBV7-6 to TRBJ2-5; D gene uncertain. The CDR3 is 16 residues long. V lost 1 base, J lost 2 bases, and 14 bases lay in between. Germline CDR1 SGHVS, CDR2 FNYEAQ. Here the CDR3 reads CASSLEVGWTQETQYF. In DNA, the CDR3 is TGTGCCAGCAGCTTAGAAGTGGGATGGACGCAAGAGACCCAGTACTTC. Supplemented by reference TRBV7-6 and TRBJ2-5, the full variable domain reads GAGVSQSPRYKVTKRGQDVALRCDPISGHVSLYWYRQALGQGPEFLTYFNYEAQQDKSGLPNDRFSAERPEGSISTLTIQRTEQRDSAMYRCASSLEVGWTQETQYFGPGTRLLVL.

This clonotype turned up a few times. This chain connects TRBV4-2 to TRBJ1-4; D not certain. CDR3 length equals 13 residues. V lost 4 bases, J lost 7 bases, and 10 bases lay in between. The germline CDR1 and CDR2 sequences are LGHNA and YNFKEQ. The CDR3 nucleotides read TGTGCCAGCAGCCCGGGCATTAGTGAAAAACTGTTTTTT. This codes for CASSPGISEKLFF.

The chain employs TRBV10-1 and TRBJ2-3; either TRBD1 or TRBD2 may supply D (8 bases each). The CDR3 has 19 amino acids. The V end lost 8 bases, the J end lost 5 bases, and 32 bases lay between the germline ends. Germline V gene sequence: CDR1 WNHNN, CDR2 SYGVQD (reference sequence). The CDR3 spells CASFSTGDQTSDLRDTQYF. CDR3 nucleotides: TGCGCCAGCTTCTCGACAGGGGACCAGACTAGCGACCTAAGAGATACGCAGTATTTT.

This chain connects TRBV5-1 to TRBJ2-5; TRBD2 matches 10 bases. V was pared by 1 base and J by 4 bases, with 1 base of the junction left unmatched. Looked up from germline, CDR1 is SGHRS and CDR2 is YFSETQ. The CDR3 extends over 14 amino acids. The CDR3 spells CASSLTSGAETQYF. The CDR3 DNA reads as TGCGCCAGCAGCTTGACTAGCGGGGCAGAGACCCAGTACTTC.

V usage is TRBV28 and J usage is TRBJ2-5, with D hard to call. The V gene lost 6 bases and the J gene lost 5 bases, with 16 bases spanning the gap. The length of the CDR3 is 14 residues. Germline V gene sequence: CDR1 MDHEN, CDR2 SYDVKM. The CDR3: CASSPGPNRETQYF. CDR3 sequence (DNA): TGTGCCAGCAGCCCCGGGCCGAACCGGGAGACCCAGTACTTC.

This clonotype was found once. The V call is TRBV12-3 or TRBV12-4, the J call TRBJ1-2, with a weak D call TRBD1 (5 bases). With 3 bases removed from V and 8 bases from J, the gap between germline ends came to 16 bases. The CDR3 runs to 14 residues. The CDR3 loop is CASSLGTAVKGYTF. CDR3 nucleotides: TGTGCCAGCAGTTTGGGGACCGCCGTGAAGGGCTACACCTTC.

The V gene is TRBV2, the J gene TRBJ1-1; D possibly corresponds to TRBD1 (6 bases). The germline V gene encodes CDR1 SNHLY and CDR2 FYNNEI. V lost 10 bases, J lost 0 bases, and 12 bases lay in between. The CDR3 length is 13 residues. This chain's CDR3 is CATRTEMNTEAFF. The CDR3 region has the DNA TGTGCCACCCGGACAGAGATGAACACTGAAGCTTTCTTT.